This TCR beta chain comes out of a study of CD8 T cells in Susac syndrome. Regarding this clonotype: Its specificity is not known.

The TEMRA cells underwent FACS enrichment, while the CD8+ and CD4+ T cells underwent negative isolation. The germline V gene has CDR1 SGDLS and CDR2 YYNGEE. This CDR3 has 15 amino acids. V lost 0 bases and J 1 base, leaving 10 bases between the germline ends. Study-level findings and limits: The study identified about seventeen and five Susac-specific public clones in total CD8+ and CD8+ TEMRA repertoires.

The authors reverse transcribed roughly 0.5 to 1 ug RNA with random hexamers. Each CDR3 protein is one row after TCRdb ran MiXCR on the immunoSEQ multiplex PCR reads. Among about 120,000 distinct CDR3 sequences listed, around 94% were seen once. The sequence was collected from a human donor with Susac syndrome. Sequencing used CD8+ T cells from PBMCs. The V gene is TRBV9, the J gene TRBJ1-1, with D possibly TRBD1 on 5 matching bases. The CDR3 nucleotides are TGTGCCAGCAGCGTAGGGGGGGGACCGAACACTGAAGCTTTCTTT. Encoded protein: CASSVGGGPNTEAFF. The full variable domain, rest sourced from reference TRBV9 and TRBJ1-1, is DSGVTQTPKHLITATGQRVTLRCSPRSGDLSVYWYQQSLDQGLQFLIQYYNGEERAKGNILERFSAQQFPDLHSELNLSSLELGDSALYFCASSVGGGPNTEAFFGQGTRLTVV.